These 32 T cell receptor beta chains were all obtained from the same sample, sequenced in a study of blood T cell repertoires in COVID-19. Data came from immunoSEQ multiplex PCR; TCRdb stores just in-frame clones and leaves some out. The repertoire includes 300,000 to 400,000 clones, under 95% of them detected once, and approximately 3.5% sits in the top ten. The sample was peripheral blood. Receptors originate from a woman between 18 and 29 years old who had recovered from COVID-19.

This clone was seen only once. This CDR3 is CASSGWDSTNTGELFF. CDR3 nucleotides: TGTGCCAGCAGCGGGTGGGACAGCACGAACACCGGGGAGCTGTTTTTT. J is TRBJ2-2 and V is TRBV11-3, with TRBD1 matching over 7 bases. The CDR3 contains 16 residues. The V and J ends lost 5 bases and 0 bases, in that order; junction bases with no gene match: 6. Germline values: CDR1 SGHNT, CDR2 YENEEA.

The genes are TRBV4-2 and TRBJ2-7; 8 bases align to TRBD1. Germline CDR1 is LGHNA and CDR2 is YNFKEQ. V shed 0 bases and J 4 bases; nucleotides not matched to a gene: 8. The length of the CDR3 is 16 residues. The CDR3 DNA reads as TGTGCCAGCAGCCAAGATGGGGACAGGCTTGAATACGAGCAGTACGTC. Its translation: CASSQDGDRLEYEQYV.

This chain links TRBV29-1 with TRBJ1-1, with TRBD1 matching 8 bases. CDR1 and CDR2 from the germline V gene are SQVTM and ANQGSEA. CDR3 length: 11 residues. V lost 4 bases to trimming and J lost 7 bases; unmatched junction nucleotides: 2. As DNA, the CDR3 is TGCAGCGTTGCCGGGACAGGTGAAGCTTTCTTT. Its translation is CSVAGTGEAFF.

The chain carries TRBV20-1 and TRBJ1-1, with D possibly TRBD1 on 6 matching bases. V was trimmed by 7 bases and J by 10 bases, leaving 13 bases between them. The germline gives CDR1 DFQATT, CDR2 SNEGSKA (reference sequence). This CDR3 has 10 amino acids. Here the CDR3 DNA reads TGCAGTGTTGGGACATTCGGAGCTTTCTTT. Amino acids: CSVGTFGAFF.

This clone was seen a single time. The V and J genes are TRBV6-5 and TRBJ2-1, with 7 bases fitting TRBD1. Germline CDR1 is MNHEY and CDR2 is SVGAGI. This CDR3 is built from 14 residues. With 4 bases clipped from V and 8 bases from J, the junction kept 8 bases outside the gene matches. The CDR3 spells CASSFGQVWDEQFF. In DNA, the CDR3 is TGTGCCAGCAGTTTCGGACAGGTTTGGGATGAGCAGTTCTTC.

This clone was observed a single time. This chain uses TRBV5-5 with TRBJ2-5; weak D call: TRBD2 (6 bases). V was cut by 0 bases and J by 0 bases, with 6 bases left in between. The CDR3 consists of 14 residues. CDR1 and CDR2 (germline): SGHKS, YYEKEE (reference sequence). The CDR3 protein is CASSLVADQETQYF. In nucleotides, the CDR3 is TGTGCCAGCAGCTTGGTAGCGGACCAAGAGACCCAGTACTTC.

The V call is TRBV30, the J call TRBJ1-1; tentative D call: TRBD1 (5 bases). The CDR3 runs to 13 residues. Germline V gene lookup returns CDR1 GTSNPN and CDR2 SVGIG (reference sequence). V shed 4 bases and J shed 0 bases, with 9 bases lying between them. The CDR3 region is CAWTGLVNTEAFF. DNA of the CDR3: TGTGCCTGGACAGGGTTGGTGAACACTGAAGCTTTCTTT.

V usage is TRBV6-5 and J usage is TRBJ2-2; D is possibly TRBD2 (5 bases). The CDR3 is made up of 13 amino acids. The germline gives CDR1 MNHEY, CDR2 SVGAGI. Trimming took off 3 bases at V and 8 bases at J, with 10 bases between the two ends. The CDR3, as DNA: TGTGCCAGCAGTTATGATGGGGAGGGGGAGCTGTTTTTT. Residues: CASSYDGEGELFF.

The V call is TRBV11-3, the J call TRBJ2-1; D is undetermined. From germline, CDR1 is SGHNT and CDR2 YENEEA. The ends were cut back, 1 base at V and 6 bases at J, with 13 bases in the middle. The length of the CDR3 is 15 residues. For the CDR3, the DNA is TGTGCCAGCAGCTTAGGCGGCCTACCCATCAATGAGCAGTTCTTC. Translated, it gives CASSLGGLPINEQFF.

The rearrangement links TRBV28 to TRBJ1-6; no reliable D call. Trimming shortened V by 1 base and J by 0 bases, and 7 bases separated the two germline ends. Germline CDR1 MDHEN, CDR2 SYDVKM. The CDR3 is made up of 16 amino acids. The chain's CDR3 is CASSLFRSSYNSPLHF. The DNA of the CDR3 is TGTGCCAGCAGTTTATTCAGAAGCTCCTATAATTCACCCCTCCACTTT.

The chain links TRBV30 to TRBJ1-2; D unresolved. The length of the CDR3 is 14 residues. CDR1 and CDR2 (germline): GTSNPN, SVGIG (reference sequence). The germline V and J ends were trimmed by 1 base and 4 bases, with 13 bases remaining between them. CDR3 sequence reads: CAWSAFKLSYGYTF. CDR3 nucleotide sequence: TGTGCCTGGAGTGCCTTCAAACTGAGCTATGGCTACACCTTC.

The chain employs TRBV27 and TRBJ2-2; TRBD1 aligns across 7 bases. This CDR3 has 13 amino acids. Germline-derived CDR1 and CDR2 are MNHEY and SMNVEV (reference sequence). V was pared by 4 bases and J by 4 bases, with 0 bases of the junction left unmatched. This CDR3 reads CASSYRGTGELFF. The DNA of the CDR3 is TGTGCCAGCAGTTACAGGGGCACCGGGGAGCTGTTTTTT.

The gene calls are TRBV9 and TRBJ2-3; tentatively, D is TRBD2 (5 bases). This CDR3 comprises 14 residues. Trimming left V 4 bases short and J 3 bases short, with 12 bases between. Germline CDR1 reads SGDLS; CDR2 reads YYNGEE. The CDR3 reads CASSLAAGTDTQYF. The CDR3 bases are TGTGCCAGCAGCCTAGCCGCAGGAACAGATACGCAGTATTTT.

V gene TRBV10-3 combines with J gene TRBJ2-7; no reliable D call. Germline-derived CDR1 and CDR2 are ENHRY and SYGVKD. The CDR3 has 14 residues. The germline V and J ends were trimmed by 3 bases and 2 bases, with 11 bases remaining between them. In DNA form, the CDR3 reads TGTGCCATCAGTGATGGGTACGGAGCCTACGAGCAGTACGTC. As protein: CAISDGYGAYEQYV.

The J gene is TRBJ1-1, the V gene TRBV6-5; 9 nucleotides align to TRBD1. The V segment lost 7 bases and the J segment 8 bases; nucleotides outside the gene matches: 11. Looked up from germline, CDR1 is MNHEY and CDR2 is SVGAGI. The CDR3 consists of 14 residues. CDR3 sequence: CASMDRGDRREAFF. The CDR3 bases are TGTGCCAGCATGGACAGGGGCGACCGCAGGGAAGCTTTCTTT.

The chain carries TRBV20-1 and TRBJ1-2; possibly TRBD1 for D (5 bases). Germline CDR1 is DFQATT and CDR2 is SNEGSKA (reference sequence). The CDR3 is made up of 11 amino acids. Between the trimmed V and J ends, which lost 1 base and 7 bases, there was a span of 7 bases. The DNA for the CDR3 is TGCAGTGCTAGAGTGGGGGGTGGCTACACCTTC. Translated, it gives CSARVGGGYTF.

The V call is TRBV24-1, the J call TRBJ2-3; D possibly corresponds to TRBD2 (5 bases). Germline V gene data show CDR1 as KGHDR and CDR2 as SFDVKD. The ends were cut back, 3 bases at V and 2 bases at J, with 8 bases in the middle. There are 14 residues in the CDR3. The CDR3 region is CATSDTRATDTQYF. Written as DNA, the CDR3 is TGTGCCACCAGTGATACGCGGGCCACAGATACGCAGTATTTT.

This clone appeared once. The chain has TRBV5-6 and TRBJ1-2; D remains unclear. The CDR3 length is 12 residues. The germline V gene encodes CDR1 SGHDT and CDR2 YYEEEE. Trimming removed 7 bases from V and 4 bases from J, with 11 bases in between. The chain's CDR3 is CASRTNAYGYTF. The CDR3 DNA is TGTGCCAGCCGTACAAACGCCTATGGCTACACCTTC.

The CDR3 DNA reads TGTGCCAGCAGCGTAGCGGGGGCAACTAATGAAAAACTGTTTTTT. It encodes CASSVAGATNEKLFF. This chain connects TRBV9 to TRBJ1-4, with D possibly being TRBD1 (5 bases). Trimming stripped 0 bases from V and 0 bases from J, with 6 bases between. From germline, CDR1 is SGDLS and CDR2 YYNGEE. The CDR3 totals 15 residues.

The gene calls are TRBV6-5 and TRBJ1-6; 8 nucleotides agree with TRBD1. The J segment lost 7 bases and the V segment lost 0 bases, leaving 5 bases of the junction unmatched. Germline V gives CDR1 MNHEY, CDR2 SVGAGI. The CDR3 runs 16 residues. The CDR3 nucleotides read TGTGCCAGCAGTTACTCGGGGAGACAGGGGAATTCACCCCTCCACTTT. Amino acids: CASSYSGRQGNSPLHF.

The rearrangement joins TRBV7-2 to TRBJ1-2, with a tentative D call TRBD1 (6 bases). V was cut by 1 base and J by 5 bases, with 17 bases left in between. CDR3 length: 16 amino acids. Germline-derived CDR1 and CDR2 are SGHTA and FQGNSA. CDR3 in amino acids: CASSLVLRGARYGYTF. DNA for the CDR3: TGTGCCAGCAGCTTAGTCTTGCGGGGGGCGAGGTATGGCTACACCTTC.

CDR3 sequence reads: CASSPIAQGRTEAFF. The CDR3, as DNA: TGTGCCAGCAGCCCCATCGCACAGGGACGGACTGAAGCTTTCTTT. The V and J genes are TRBV6-2 or TRBV6-3 and TRBJ1-1, with D possibly being TRBD1 (6 bases). The CDR3 sequence is 15 residues long. Deletions cut 6 bases from V and 5 bases from J, with 19 bases between. In germline, CDR1 is MNHEY, CDR2 SVGEGT.

The chain recombines TRBV11-2 with TRBJ1-6; unclear D gene. The CDR3 has 15 amino acids. Trimming removed 5 bases at V and 3 bases at J, with 11 bases between. CDR1 SGHAT and CDR2 FQNNGV come from the germline V gene. CDR3: CASSADGYYNSPLHF. The CDR3 bases are TGTGCCAGCAGCGCTGACGGGTACTATAATTCACCCCTCCACTTT.

The V gene is TRBV4-3, the J gene TRBJ1-5, with TRBD1 as a possible D gene (5 bases). V lost 4 bases, J lost 4 bases, and 14 bases lay in between. This CDR3 comprises 15 residues. Germline CDR1 is LGHNA and CDR2 is YSLEER. CDR3 bases: TGCGCCAGCAGCCGGACATACGTGGGGAATCAGCCCCAGCATTTT. It specifies CASSRTYVGNQPQHF.

The rearrangement uses TRBV29-1 and TRBJ1-5; D possibly corresponds to TRBD1 (6 bases). V was cut by 2 bases and J by 2 bases, with 16 bases left in between. Germline V gene data show CDR1 as SQVTM and CDR2 as ANQGSEA. The CDR3 loop spans 16 amino acids. This chain's CDR3 is CSVETPPRTGNQPQHF. In DNA, the CDR3 is TGCAGCGTTGAAACCCCCCCACGGACAGGCAATCAGCCCCAGCATTTT.

The chain recombines TRBV18 with TRBJ2-1; TRBD2 matches at 11 bases. The germline V gene encodes CDR1 KGHSH and CDR2 LQKENI. The CDR3 spans 18 residues. Trimming cost V 0 bases and J 4 bases; bases outside gene matches: 8. CDR3 region: CASSPPNRLAGQYNEQFF. The CDR3 DNA reads TGTGCCAGCTCACCACCCAATCGACTAGCGGGACAATACAATGAGCAGTTCTTC. Based on the CDR3 plus reference TRBV18 and TRBJ2-1, the full variable domain is NAGVMQNPRHLVRRRGQEARLRCSPMKGHSHVYWYRQLPEEGLKFMVYLQKENIIDESGMPKERFSAEFPKEGPSILRIQQVVRGDSAAYFCASSPPNRLAGQYNEQFFGPGTRLTVL.

The chain links TRBV10-2 to TRBJ2-5; TRBD2 agrees at 7 bases. Germline CDR1 reads WSHSY; CDR2 reads SAAADI. This CDR3 comprises 16 residues. The V gene end was trimmed by 3 bases and the J gene end by 2 bases; junction bases not matched to a gene: 9. The CDR3 sequence is CASSDNGRTYQETQYF. CDR3 in DNA: TGCGCCAGCAGTGACAACGGGAGGACCTATCAAGAGACCCAGTACTTC.

This clone was found a few times. This chain connects TRBV27 to TRBJ1-1; the D gene is possibly TRBD1 (6 bases). CDR1 and CDR2 (germline): MNHEY, SMNVEV (reference sequence). Trimming left V 2 bases short and J 8 bases short, with 9 bases between. CDR3 size: 12 residues. The CDR3 is CASSLGDNEAFF. In DNA form, the CDR3 reads TGTGCCAGCAGTTTAGGGGACAACGAAGCTTTCTTT.

The J gene is TRBJ2-1, the V gene TRBV6-2 or TRBV6-3, with 7 bases that match TRBD2. CDR1 and CDR2 (germline): MNHEY, SVGEGT. The CDR3 extends over 17 amino acids. V lost 2 bases to trimming and J lost 4 bases; unmatched junction nucleotides: 11. For the CDR3, the DNA is TGTGCCAGCAGTTACCATTTGGGGCGGGAGATGTACAATGAGCAGTTCTTC. Its translation: CASSYHLGREMYNEQFF.

This clone showed up many times. The genes are TRBV12-5 and TRBJ2-1, with D unresolved. The germline CDR1 and CDR2 sequences are LGHNT and FRNRAP. This CDR3 region has 12 residues. Trimming took 7 bases from V and 9 from J, leaving 13 bases between them. Here the CDR3 reads CASAPNAVEQFF. The CDR3 DNA follows: TGTGCTAGTGCGCCTAATGCTGTTGAGCAGTTCTTC.

The chain couples TRBV6-5 to TRBJ1-5; the D is unclear. Looked up from germline, CDR1 is MNHEY and CDR2 is SVGAGI. The CDR3 loop spans 15 amino acids. Between the trimmed V and J ends, which lost 0 bases and 1 base, there was a span of 7 bases. CDR3 coding DNA: TGTGCCAGCAGTTACTCGTTCGGGAGCAATCAGCCCCAGCATTTT. Its protein is CASSYSFGSNQPQHF.

This sequence joins TRBV27 and TRBJ2-3; D remains ambiguous. This CDR3 has 13 amino acids. Per germline, CDR1 MNHEY and CDR2 SMNVEV (reference sequence). Trimming left V 3 bases short and J 2 bases short, with 6 bases between. Here the CDR3 DNA reads TGTGCCAGCAGTTTCCAATCCACAGATACGCAGTATTTT. This encodes CASSFQSTDTQYF.